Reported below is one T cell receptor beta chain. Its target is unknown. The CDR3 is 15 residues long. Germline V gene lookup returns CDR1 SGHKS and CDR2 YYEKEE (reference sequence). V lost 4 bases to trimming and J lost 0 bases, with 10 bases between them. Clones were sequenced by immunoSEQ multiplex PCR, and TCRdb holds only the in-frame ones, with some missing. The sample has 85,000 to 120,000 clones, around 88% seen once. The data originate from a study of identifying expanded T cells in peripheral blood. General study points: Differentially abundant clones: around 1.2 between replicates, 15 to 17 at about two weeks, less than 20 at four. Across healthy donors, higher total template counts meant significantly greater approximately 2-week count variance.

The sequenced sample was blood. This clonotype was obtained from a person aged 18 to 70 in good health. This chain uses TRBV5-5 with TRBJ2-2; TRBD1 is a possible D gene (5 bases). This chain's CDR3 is CASSPQVSNTGELFF. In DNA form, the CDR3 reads TGTGCCAGCAGCCCACAGGTTTCGAACACCGGGGAGCTGTTTTTT.